Below, 19 T cell receptor beta chains from the same sample are listed, as sequenced in a study of post-analysis software for immune sequencing data. The study's findings and limits: There were roughly five TRBV segments more frequent in patients than controls, and TRBV5-6, TRBV5-1 and TRBV20-1 were among them.

The authors incorporated unique molecular identifiers into the TCR beta cDNA libraries. TCRdb itself ran the PCR reads through MiXCR, one entry per CDR3 protein. The table lists about 540,000 distinct CDR3 sequences, around a third of them singletons. These receptors are not linked to any known antigen. The sequenced material came from blood. These receptors were collected from a girl younger than 18 with multiple sclerosis.

This clonotype has just a few counts. CDR3 in DNA: TGTGCCAGCAGACCCGGGACCTACTACCACGAGCAGTACTTC. Its translation: CASRPGTYYHEQYF. The genes are TRBV12-3 or TRBV12-4 and TRBJ2-7; D is perhaps TRBD1 or TRBD2 (5 bases each). This CDR3 has 14 residues. With 6 bases removed from V and 5 bases from J, the gap between germline ends came to 17 bases.

This clonotype was observed a handful of times. The rearrangement joins TRBV13 to TRBJ1-6; no definite D call. Trimming shortened V by 0 bases and J by 8 bases, and 5 bases separated the two germline ends. Per germline, CDR1 PRHDT and CDR2 FYEKMQ (reference sequence). CDR3 length equals 13 residues. In DNA, the CDR3 is TGTGCCAGCAGCTTAGGCCGAGATTCACCCCTCCACTTT. Its protein product is CASSLGRDSPLHF.

For the CDR3, the DNA is TGTGCCAGCAGCCCCGAAAACCGCGGGGATACGCAGTATTTT. It yields the protein CASSPENRGDTQYF. The chain links TRBV11-2 to TRBJ2-3, with D possibly being TRBD2 (5 bases). The germline gives CDR1 SGHAT, CDR2 FQNNGV. Trimming pared 5 bases from V and 6 bases from J, leaving 15 bases between. This CDR3 is built from 14 residues.

As DNA, the CDR3 is TGCGCCAGTCCCGGGACTAGCGGGGCCTCCTACGAGCAGTACTTC. Translation gives CASPGTSGASYEQYF. The chain employs TRBV10-2 and TRBJ2-7, with 13 positions matching TRBD2. V trimming: 9 bases; J trimming: 0 bases; junction bases outside the gene matches: 5. In germline, CDR1 is WSHSY, CDR2 SAAADI. This CDR3 contains 15 residues.

Note on this clonotype: Germline is not matched at one junction end, which may reflect a read error. V gene TRBV10-2 combines with J gene TRBJ2-3; 7 bases are a match to TRBD1. This CDR3 has 14 amino acids. The germline CDR1 and CDR2 sequences are WSHSY and SAAADI. The CDR3 sequence is CSSRERQGTDTQYF. The CDR3 nucleotides are TGCTCCAGCAGGGAAAGACAGGGTACAGATACGCAGTATTTT.

In DNA, the CDR3 is TGCAGTTGCGGGGGGGGTACAGATACGCAGTATTTT. Translated, it gives CSCGGGTDTQYF. V gene TRBV29-1 combines with J gene TRBJ2-3; TRBD2 matches 9 bases. The germline CDR1 and CDR2 sequences are SQVTM and ANQGSEA. CDR3 size: 12 residues.

This clonotype was observed a handful of times. The V and J genes are TRBV20-1 and TRBJ1-1; D might be TRBD1 (6 bases). Trimming removed 2 bases at V and 1 base at J, with 11 bases between. This CDR3 spans 14 amino acids. Germline lookup yields CDR1 DFQATT and CDR2 SNEGSKA (reference sequence). In nucleotides, the CDR3 is TGCAGTGCTAGAACAGGGCGCGCGAACACTGAAGCTTTCTTT. The encoded protein is CSARTGRANTEAFF.

The chain links TRBV20-1 to TRBJ2-1; 10 bases are shared with TRBD2. V was pared by 3 bases and J by 4 bases, with 9 bases of the junction left unmatched. CDR1 DFQATT and CDR2 SNEGSKA come from the germline V gene (reference sequence). The CDR3 runs 16 residues. CDR3 DNA sequence: TGCAGTGCTAGGGAGCGGGGGGGCCGAGGGTACAATGAGCAGTTCTTC. It codes for CSARERGGRGYNEQFF.

This clonotype was seen only a few times. The genes are TRBV27 and TRBJ2-3; TRBD2 agrees at 15 bases. CDR1 and CDR2 (germline): MNHEY, SMNVEV (reference sequence). The CDR3 runs 17 residues. J gave up 4 bases and V 6 bases, and 8 bases lay outside the gene matches. The CDR3 reads CASSRGLAGGPPDTQYF. DNA for the CDR3: TGTGCCAGCAGCCGGGGACTAGCGGGGGGCCCTCCAGATACGCAGTATTTT.

The chain carries TRBV20-1 and TRBJ1-3; D unclear. Germline CDR1 reads DFQATT; CDR2 reads SNEGSKA (reference sequence). V lost 2 bases and J lost 0, with 14 bases in between. The CDR3 loop spans 16 amino acids. Here the CDR3 DNA reads TGCAGTGCTAGACCAGGAAAGGGTGCCTCTGGAAACACCATATATTTT. It specifies CSARPGKGASGNTIYF.

The chain uses TRBV5-1 and TRBJ2-1, with 10 bases matching TRBD2. Germline loops: CDR1 SGHRS, CDR2 YFSETQ. Trimming took 3 bases from V and 7 from J; bases not matched to a gene: 16. The CDR3 runs 18 residues. DNA for the CDR3: TGCGCCAGCAGCTACTGGCTAGCGGGAGTAGGTGATGGAAATGAGCAGTTCTTC. Encoded protein: CASSYWLAGVGDGNEQFF.

This clonotype appeared a few times. The rearrangement uses TRBV7-9 and TRBJ2-5; TRBD2 matches at 7 bases. From germline, CDR1 is SEHNR and CDR2 FQNEAQ (reference sequence). V lost 4 bases and J lost 0; bases outside the gene matches: 8. The CDR3 runs to 16 residues. The CDR3 nucleotides read TGTGCCAGCAGCTCCCCGGGGGGAATGTACCAAGAGACCCAGTACTTC. Translation gives CASSSPGGMYQETQYF.

The chain has TRBV6-2 or TRBV6-3 and TRBJ2-3; TRBD1 is a possible D gene (5 bases). The CDR3 extends over 15 amino acids. V gave up 4 bases and J gave up 6 bases, with 17 bases separating them. CDR1 is MNHEY and CDR2 is SVGEGT in the germline V gene. CDR3 residues: CASSFAGPLSDTQYF. CDR3 coding DNA: TGTGCCAGCAGTTTCGCAGGGCCTTTGTCCGATACGCAGTATTTT.

J is TRBJ1-2 and V is TRBV11-2; D not resolved. V dropped 5 bases and J dropped 8 bases, with 18 bases sitting between them. Germline CDR1 SGHAT, CDR2 FQNNGV. This CDR3 contains 14 residues. The CDR3 nucleotides are TGTGCCAGCAGCGCCACCTCAGCCTTCGGGGGCTACACCTTC. It codes for CASSATSAFGGYTF.

This clonotype was counted between two and nine times. V gene TRBV12-3 or TRBV12-4 combines with J gene TRBJ1-1; 7 bases are shared with TRBD1. J was trimmed by 1 base and V by 3 bases; bases with no gene match: 2. The CDR3 contains 14 residues. The CDR3 protein is CASSFNRGNTEAFF. CDR3 coding DNA: TGTGCCAGCAGTTTCAACAGGGGGAACACTGAAGCTTTCTTT.

The V gene is TRBV12-3 or TRBV12-4, the J gene TRBJ2-7; 7 bases are shared with TRBD2. The V segment lost 6 bases and the J segment 6 bases; nucleotides outside the gene matches: 8. The CDR3 consists of 13 residues. The CDR3 DNA follows: TGTGCCAGCAGGCTTGCGGGAGTCGGCGAGCAGTACTTC. This gives the protein CASRLAGVGEQYF.

This clonotype was counted between two and nine times. The chain carries TRBV5-1 and TRBJ2-1; perhaps D is TRBD1 or TRBD2 (5 bases each). CDR3 length: 14 amino acids. Trimming removed 4 bases at V and 7 bases at J, with 15 bases between. Looked up from germline, CDR1 is SGHRS and CDR2 is YFSETQ. This CDR3 is CASSPSGTRNEQFF. The CDR3 nucleotides read TGCGCCAGCAGCCCTTCCGGGACCCGGAATGAGCAGTTCTTC.

This clonotype was seen only a few times. This rearrangement joins TRBV20-1 to TRBJ1-5; TRBD1 matches at 9 bases. Germline V gene sequence: CDR1 DFQATT, CDR2 SNEGSKA (reference sequence). V shed 6 bases and J 4 bases; nucleotides not matched to a gene: 4. The CDR3 is 13 residues long. The CDR3 loop reads CSASGTGNQPQHF. The CDR3 nucleotides read TGCAGTGCCTCCGGGACAGGGAATCAGCCCCAGCATTTT.

This clonotype was seen a few times. V and J are TRBV5-5 and TRBJ2-1, with D unclear. The CDR3 loop spans 15 amino acids. The V and J ends lost 4 bases and 3 bases respectively, with 14 bases between them. Germline CDR1 SGHKS, CDR2 YYEKEE (reference sequence). The CDR3, as DNA: TGTGCCAGCAGCCCGGTAGTTGGGAACTACAATGAGCAGTTCTTC. This encodes CASSPVVGNYNEQFF.